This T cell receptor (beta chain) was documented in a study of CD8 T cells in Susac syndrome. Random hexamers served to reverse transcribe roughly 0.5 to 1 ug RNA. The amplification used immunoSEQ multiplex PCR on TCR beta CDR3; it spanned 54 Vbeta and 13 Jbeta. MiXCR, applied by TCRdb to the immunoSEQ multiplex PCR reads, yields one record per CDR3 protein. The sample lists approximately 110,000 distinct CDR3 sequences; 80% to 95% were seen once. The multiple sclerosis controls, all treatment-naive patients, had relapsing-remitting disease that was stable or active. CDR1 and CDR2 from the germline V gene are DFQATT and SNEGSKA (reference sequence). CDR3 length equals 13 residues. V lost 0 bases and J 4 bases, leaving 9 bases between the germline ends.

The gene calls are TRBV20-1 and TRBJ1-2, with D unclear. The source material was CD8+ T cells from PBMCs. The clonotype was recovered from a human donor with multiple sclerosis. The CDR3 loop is CSARDGQSYGYTF. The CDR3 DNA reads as TGCAGTGCTAGAGATGGGCAGTCCTATGGCTACACCTTC.